The 17 T cell receptor beta chains below come from one sample, sequenced in a study of T cell repertoires in aging, cancer and after chemotherapy. Peripheral blood genomic DNA, not sorted cells or RNA, was the template. TRB rearrangements spanning V, D and J were amplified using mixed TRB-A/B primers. MiXCR, applied by TCRdb to the multiplex PCR reads, yields one record per CDR3 protein. The sample holds over 9,000 distinct CDR3 sequences, 20% to 30% seen once. Input material: blood. The receptors originated from a human donor in good health.

This clonotype was detected a few times. The V call is TRBV20-1, the J call TRBJ1-2; D gene uncertain. Trimming shortened V by 3 bases and J by 6 bases, and 23 bases separated the two germline ends. This CDR3 comprises 16 residues. The germline V gene encodes CDR1 DFQATT and CDR2 SNEGSKA (reference sequence). DNA of the CDR3: TGCAGTGCTAGTTCTTGGCTTAAATCCCTGGGGAATGGCTACACCTTC. This sequence encodes CSASSWLKSLGNGYTF.

The chain carries TRBV6-5 and TRBJ2-1, with 8 bases lining up with TRBD2. J was trimmed by 4 bases and V by 5 bases; bases with no gene match: 10. The CDR3 totals 16 residues. CDR1 and CDR2 from the germline V gene are MNHEY and SVGAGI. CDR3 in amino acids: CASSPRSGGLYNEQFF. CDR3 in DNA: TGTGCCAGCAGTCCCCGGAGCGGGGGCTTATACAATGAGCAGTTCTTC.

V usage is TRBV7-9 and J usage is TRBJ2-4; 8 positions agree with TRBD1. Trimming cost V 4 bases and J 8 bases; bases outside gene matches: 16. The germline gives CDR1 SEHNR, CDR2 FQNEAQ (reference sequence). CDR3 length: 17 residues. The CDR3 loop is CASSSGSGGTGRHIQYF. The CDR3 DNA reads TGTGCCAGCAGCTCCGGGTCCGGTGGGACAGGACGGCACATTCAGTACTTC.

This clonotype was detected only a few times. The rearrangement joins TRBV4-2 to TRBJ1-2; tentative D call: TRBD1 (5 bases). The length of the CDR3 is 14 residues. Germline lookup yields CDR1 LGHNA and CDR2 YNFKEQ. The V gene lost 3 bases and the J gene lost 3 bases, with 11 bases spanning the gap. The CDR3 protein is CASSQAGTHYGYTF. The CDR3, as DNA: TGTGCCAGCAGCCAGGCCGGGACCCACTATGGCTACACCTTC.

V usage is TRBV27 and J usage is TRBJ1-2, with TRBD1 identical over 10 bases. The junction had 10 bases not matched to a gene; V was cut back by 5 bases and J by 4 bases. The V gene's germline CDR1 is MNHEY and CDR2 SMNVEV (reference sequence). The CDR3 contains 16 residues. The chain's CDR3 is CASSNLRQGAVYGYTF. CDR3 DNA sequence: TGTGCCAGCAGTAACTTAAGACAGGGGGCAGTCTATGGCTACACCTTC.

This chain links TRBV20-1 with TRBJ2-5, with a weak D call TRBD1 (6 bases). Germline V gene data show CDR1 as DFQATT and CDR2 as SNEGSKA (reference sequence). There are 14 residues in the CDR3. V was pared by 6 bases and J by 5 bases, with 19 bases between. The CDR3 loop reads CSAKPGDTLETQYF. In DNA form, the CDR3 reads TGCAGTGCCAAACCCGGGGACACCCTCGAGACCCAGTACTTC.

In its sample, this clonotype is medium-sized. This chain uses TRBV6-1 with TRBJ1-6; unclear D gene. The CDR3 runs 14 residues. Trimming shortened V by 5 bases and J by 15 bases, and 20 bases separated the two germline ends. The germline V gene encodes CDR1 MNHNS and CDR2 SASEGT. This CDR3 is CASSTDFEYRLLHF. Here the CDR3 DNA reads TGTGCCAGCAGTACGGACTTCGAATACCGTCTCCTCCACTTT.

By frequency in the sample, this clonotype is medium-sized. This rearrangement joins TRBV7-2 to TRBJ1-1; TRBD1 aligns across 9 bases. There are 15 residues in the CDR3. With V trimmed by 5 bases and J by 2 bases, 6 bases remained unmatched. Per germline, CDR1 SGHTA and CDR2 FQGNSA. CDR3 DNA sequence: TGTGCCAGCAGCCTGGACAGGGGTCTAAACACTGAAGCTTTCTTT. Amino acid sequence: CASSLDRGLNTEAFF.

This clonotype was counted a few times. The rearrangement uses TRBV5-1 and TRBJ1-2, with TRBD1 matching over 8 bases. Trimming cost V 0 bases and J 4 bases; bases outside gene matches: 2. Germline CDR1 is SGHRS and CDR2 is YFSETQ. The CDR3 contains 14 residues. This CDR3 is CASSLGTGLYGYTF. The CDR3 DNA reads as TGCGCCAGCAGCTTGGGGACAGGGCTCTATGGCTACACCTTC.

Remarks on this clonotype: The junction differs from germline at one of its ends, possibly a read error. This sequence joins TRBV5-6 and TRBJ2-1; D is possibly TRBD1 (6 bases). Germline CDR1 SGHDT, CDR2 YYEEEE. This CDR3 is 15 amino acids long. The CDR3 region has the DNA TGCGCCAGCAGCTTGGGGGCAGGGATCTACAATGAGCAGTTCTTC. It encodes CASSLGAGIYNEQFF.

Notes on this clonotype: One junction end disagrees with the germline gene, perhaps due to a read error. The gene calls are TRBV6-5 and TRBJ1-1; 8 bases are a match to TRBD1. The CDR3 spans 14 residues. Germline CDR1 is MNHEY and CDR2 is SVGAGI. DNA of the CDR3: TGTGCCAGCAGTCCCGGACAGGGCGGCACTGATGCTTTCTTT. As protein: CASSPGQGGTDAFF.

The chain uses TRBV7-9 and TRBJ2-7; D call uncertain. Germline CDR1 is SEHNR and CDR2 is FQNEAQ (reference sequence). The length of the CDR3 is 11 residues. Trimming removed 5 bases from V and 7 bases from J, with 9 bases in between. The CDR3 is CASSPLREQYF. CDR3 sequence (DNA): TGTGCCAGCAGCCCTCTTCGGGAGCAGTACTTC.

Here the CDR3 DNA reads TGTGCCAGCAGTTTAGCGGGCAATGAAGGCAATCAGCCCCAGCATTTT. It translates to CASSLAGNEGNQPQHF. The chain employs TRBV12-3 or TRBV12-4 and TRBJ1-5; D remains ambiguous. This CDR3 contains 16 residues. V was trimmed by 0 bases and J by 2 bases, leaving 11 bases between them.

There are a few counts of this clonotype. The rearrangement uses TRBV28 and TRBJ1-3; D not resolved. The CDR3 runs to 20 residues. The V end lost 3 bases, the J end lost 4 bases, and 28 bases lay between the germline ends. CDR1 MDHEN and CDR2 SYDVKM come from the germline V gene. CDR3 amino acids: CASSFITGNTPRAGGNTIYF. The CDR3 region has the DNA TGTGCCAGCAGTTTTATAACCGGGAACACACCACGGGCGGGAGGAAACACCATATATTTT.

This clonotype is classed as medium-sized. The chain has TRBV20-1 and TRBJ2-7, with D perhaps matching TRBD1 (5 bases). V was shortened by 3 bases and J by 0 bases, with 6 bases between the two germline ends. The CDR3 spans 12 residues. Germline V gives CDR1 DFQATT, CDR2 SNEGSKA (reference sequence). The CDR3 nucleotides read TGCAGTGCTAGGGACACCTCCTACGAGCAGTACTTC. Amino acids: CSARDTSYEQYF.

This clonotype is medium-sized. V and J are TRBV19 and TRBJ2-7; TRBD2 is a possible D gene (7 bases). Trimming stripped 7 bases from V and 4 bases from J, with 20 bases between. The CDR3 totals 15 residues. The germline CDR1 and CDR2 sequences are LNHDA and SQIVND (reference sequence). CDR3 nucleotides: TGTGCCAGTACTCCAACTCTAGGGGGGGATTACGAGCAGTACTTC. Protein: CASTPTLGGDYEQYF.

This clonotype was observed a few times. V usage is TRBV6-1 and J usage is TRBJ1-1, with a tentative D call TRBD1 (5 bases). Germline-derived CDR1 and CDR2 are MNHNS and SASEGT. The CDR3 length is 14 residues. The V end was cut by 1 base, the J end by 3 bases, with 9 bases between. CDR3 sequence (DNA): TGTGCCAGCAGTGAAGTCGAGGGGTACACTGAAGCTTTCTTT. Its protein is CASSEVEGYTEAFF.